This TCR beta chain was profiled in a study of blood T cell repertoires in COVID-19. The protocol was immunoSEQ multiplex PCR, while the TCRdb copy is restricted to in-frame clones and leaves out a portion. This sample carries 100,000 to 150,000 clones, around 89% of them seen once, and the ten largest clones take roughly 4.3%. This clone was observed a few times. Germline values: CDR1 SGHNT, CDR2 YYREEE (reference sequence). The CDR3 consists of 14 residues. V shed 2 bases, J shed 4 bases, and the junction held 2 bases outside the gene matches. Patients in Seattle were enrolled during active infection, then followed longitudinally.

This sequence joins TRBV5-4 and TRBJ1-2; 10 bases are a match to TRBD1. This sequence originates from a man aged 55 to 70 with COVID-19, enrolled during active disease. Sequencing input: peripheral blood. The DNA of the CDR3 is TGTGCCAGCAGCTTAGGGACAGGGGCCTATGGCTACACCTTC. Translated, it gives CASSLGTGAYGYTF.